The T cell receptor beta chain described here comes from a study of cytomegalovirus exposure and HLA in healthy donors. The overall study: A previous analysis identified 117 million unique TCR beta sequences derived from 180 million or so T cells.

Study-level findings and limits: Certain sequence variants were highly shared and formed a cluster, and this cluster was likely a sequencing artifact.

Turning to this clone: Its matching antigen is unknown.

V lost 3 bases to trimming and J lost 6 bases; unmatched junction nucleotides: 6. The CDR3 length is 15 residues. Germline V lookup: CDR1 SGHAT, CDR2 FQNNGV. It was with 60 Vbeta and 13 Jbeta primers that the PCR ran. The method was immunoSEQ multiplex PCR; TCRdb's version includes in-frame clones alone and lacks a portion of them. Of some 190,000 clones in the sample, roughly four fifths were seen once. This TCR was recovered from a woman in her twenties or thirties in good health and CMV-seropositive. The chain has TRBV11-2 and TRBJ2-3, with 10 bases matching TRBD2. The sequenced sample consisted of PBMCs. The CDR3 DNA follows: TGTGCCAGCAGCTTCGGTAGCGGGGGGAGGGATACGCAGTATTTT. This gives the protein CASSFGSGGRDTQYF.